These 32 T cell receptor beta chains originate from one sample sequenced in a study of T cell responses to AZD1222 COVID-19 vaccine. TCRdb's copy holds only in-frame clones and misses some; the assay was immunoSEQ multiplex PCR. This sample has around 110,000 clones, with about 90% found just once. The source material was peripheral blood, sampled 28 days after the second AZD1222 dose. Receptor source: an adult who received the AZD1222 COVID-19 vaccine.

The chain joins TRBV6-5 to TRBJ1-6; 7 bases fit TRBD1. Germline CDR1 MNHEY, CDR2 SVGAGI. CDR3 size: 15 residues. V lost 6 bases to trimming and J lost 7 bases; unmatched junction nucleotides: 9. CDR3 nucleotides: TGTGCCAGCAGAATAGGGACAGCCCTAAATTCACCCCTCCACTTT. This encodes CASRIGTALNSPLHF.

V usage is TRBV7-8 and J usage is TRBJ2-7; TRBD1 might be the D (6 bases). Trimming stripped 5 bases from V and 2 bases from J, with 16 bases between. Looked up from germline, CDR1 is SGHVS and CDR2 is FQNEAQ. CDR3 length equals 15 residues. The CDR3 DNA reads TGTGCCAGCAGCCCCAGACAGGAAACCACCTACGAGCAGTACTTC. Encoded protein: CASSPRQETTYEQYF.

The CDR3 DNA reads as TGTGCCAGTAGTGGACACCCAGAGACCCAGTACTTC. This gives the protein CASSGHPETQYF. J is TRBJ2-5 and V is TRBV19; possibly TRBD1 for D (5 bases). Germline values: CDR1 LNHDA, CDR2 SQIVND (reference sequence). The V and J ends lost 5 bases and 4 bases respectively, with 8 bases between them. The CDR3 sequence is 12 residues long.

The rearrangement uses TRBV19 and TRBJ1-1; unclear D gene. The CDR3 is 14 residues long. V was trimmed by 3 bases and J by 4 bases, leaving 12 bases between them. Germline CDR1 and CDR2: LNHDA and SQIVND (reference sequence). The CDR3 DNA reads as TGTGCCAGTAGTATCCCAGGTCTAGGCACTGAAGCTTTCTTT. Amino acids: CASSIPGLGTEAFF.

This rearrangement joins TRBV29-1 to TRBJ2-3; D is undetermined. The germline V and J ends were trimmed by 7 bases and 5 bases, with 22 bases remaining between them. The CDR3 is 15 amino acids. Germline V gives CDR1 SQVTM, CDR2 ANQGSEA. The CDR3 loop is CSAPSGPVLKDTQYF. CDR3 bases: TGCAGCGCCCCCTCGGGTCCGGTTCTAAAAGATACGCAGTATTTT.

This clone is a singleton in its sample. This chain uses TRBV7-3 with TRBJ2-2, with unresolved D. V lost 5 bases and J lost 0, with 4 bases in between. The CDR3 sequence is 13 residues long. CDR1 is SGHTA and CDR2 is FQGTGA in the germline V gene. As DNA, the CDR3 is TGTGCCAGCAGCGAGACGAACACCGGGGAGCTGTTTTTT. It codes for CASSETNTGELFF.

The chain is built from TRBV7-6 and TRBJ1-3; D remains ambiguous. Germline CDR1 is SGHVS and CDR2 is FNYEAQ. CDR3 length: 15 residues. Trimming shortened V by 0 bases and J by 1 base, and 7 bases separated the two germline ends. The CDR3 loop reads CASSLAGLSGNTIYF. The CDR3 nucleotides are TGTGCCAGCAGCTTAGCAGGCTTGTCTGGAAACACCATATATTTT. The whole variable domain, filled in from reference TRBV7-6 and TRBJ1-3, reads GAGVSQSPRYKVTKRGQDVALRCDPISGHVSLYWYRQALGQGPEFLTYFNYEAQQDKSGLPNDRFSAERPEGSISTLTIQRTEQRDSAMYRCASSLAGLSGNTIYFGEGSWLTVV.

V is TRBV6-5 and J is TRBJ2-5, with D possibly being TRBD1 (8 bases). Germline CDR1 is MNHEY and CDR2 is SVGAGI. This CDR3 is built from 16 residues. V lost 0 bases and J lost 7, with 18 bases in between. CDR3 sequence reads: CASSYSRQTGEGTQYF. The CDR3, as DNA: TGTGCCAGCAGTTACTCCAGACAGACAGGGGAGGGGACCCAGTACTTC.

V is TRBV7-3 and J is TRBJ1-1; 10 bases align to TRBD1. The trim removed 10 bases at V and 2 bases at J, leaving 7 bases unmatched. The CDR3 covers 14 residues. From germline, CDR1 is SGHTA and CDR2 FQGTGA. As DNA, the CDR3 is TGTGCCACCCGACAGGGGGCGGGTAACACTGAAGCTTTCTTT. Translated: CATRQGAGNTEAFF.

The V call is TRBV27, the J call TRBJ2-3; D is perhaps TRBD1 (6 bases). This CDR3 has 17 amino acids. V was cut by 4 bases and J by 4 bases, with 21 bases left in between. Germline CDR1 reads MNHEY; CDR2 reads SMNVEV (reference sequence). CDR3 loop: CASSSPLQQGRADTQYF. The CDR3, as DNA: TGTGCCAGCAGTTCCCCACTACAACAGGGAAGGGCAGATACGCAGTATTTT.

The chain has TRBV7-2 and TRBJ2-6, with D perhaps matching TRBD1 (5 bases). Trimming stripped 4 bases from V and 2 bases from J, with 9 bases between. Germline lookup yields CDR1 SGHTA and CDR2 FQGNSA. The CDR3 extends over 15 amino acids. CDR3 DNA: TGTGCCAGCAGCTATACAGGTACTGGGGCCAACGTCCTGACTTTC. Its protein product is CASSYTGTGANVLTF.

The V call is TRBV7-9, the J call TRBJ1-2, with TRBD1 as a possible D gene (5 bases). The V and J ends lost 8 bases and 0 bases respectively, with 22 bases between them. The CDR3 covers 17 residues. In germline, CDR1 is SEHNR, CDR2 FQNEAQ (reference sequence). The CDR3 region is CASSSSMDTDANYGYTF. In nucleotides, the CDR3 is TGTGCCAGCTCCTCGAGTATGGACACAGACGCTAACTATGGCTACACCTTC.

The chain joins TRBV12-5 to TRBJ1-4; D is possibly TRBD1 (5 bases). This CDR3 has 13 residues. With 6 bases removed from V and 7 bases from J, the gap between germline ends came to 12 bases. CDR1 is LGHNT, CDR2 FRNRAP, per germline. CDR3 DNA: TGTGCTAGTGGACAGGTTGGTGGTGAAAAACTGTTTTTT. Translated, it gives CASGQVGGEKLFF.

The genes are TRBV7-3 and TRBJ2-7; weak D call: TRBD2 (5 bases). CDR1 is SGHTA, CDR2 FQGTGA, per germline. V was shortened by 1 base and J by 3 bases, with 10 bases between the two germline ends. The CDR3 covers 14 residues. CDR3 region: CASSLMSGNYEQYF. In DNA form, the CDR3 reads TGTGCCAGCAGCTTAATGTCGGGGAACTACGAGCAGTACTTC.

V and J are TRBV6-4 and TRBJ2-2; 11 bases fit TRBD1. Trimming removed 5 bases from V and 6 bases from J; junction bases left unmatched: 5. The CDR3 contains 15 residues. Germline V gene data show CDR1 as MRHNA and CDR2 as SNTAGT. The CDR3, as DNA: TGTGCCAGCAGTAAGGACAGGGGGCTTTCCGGGGAGCTGTTTTTT. Its translation is CASSKDRGLSGELFF.

This chain connects TRBV5-4 to TRBJ2-3, with 8 bases matching TRBD1. The J segment lost 2 bases and the V segment lost 5 bases, leaving 7 bases of the junction unmatched. The CDR3 contains 15 residues. The germline V gene has CDR1 SGHNT and CDR2 YYREEE (reference sequence). This chain's CDR3 is CASRKGQEDTDTQYF. The CDR3 DNA sequence: TGTGCCAGCAGAAAGGGACAGGAGGACACAGATACGCAGTATTTT.

The V gene is TRBV30, the J gene TRBJ1-1, with D perhaps matching TRBD1 (5 bases). Germline V lookup: CDR1 GTSNPN, CDR2 SVGIG (reference sequence). Trimming removed 2 bases at V and 4 bases at J, with 11 bases between. This CDR3 has 13 residues. The CDR3 DNA reads TGTGCCTGGAGTTTGGGGGGTATCACTGAAGCTTTCTTT. Translating it yields CAWSLGGITEAFF.

This chain joins TRBV11-2 and TRBJ1-3, with D possibly TRBD1 on 5 matching bases. Trimming removed 3 bases at V and 0 bases at J, with 12 bases between. This CDR3 region has 16 residues. Per germline, CDR1 SGHAT and CDR2 FQNNGV. The CDR3 sequence: CASSFSQGLSGNTIYF. The CDR3 DNA is TGTGCCAGCAGCTTCTCCCAGGGCCTCTCTGGAAACACCATATATTTT.

Only one count was recorded for this clone. The V and J genes are TRBV25-1 and TRBJ1-1, with 10 bases aligning to TRBD1. Germline V gene lookup returns CDR1 MGHDK and CDR2 SYGVNS. CDR3 length: 13 amino acids. V trimming: 8 bases; J trimming: 5 bases; junction bases outside the gene matches: 5. The CDR3 DNA reads TGTGCCAGCCGGGGGACAGGGGCTACTGAAGCTTTCTTT. This translates into CASRGTGATEAFF.

The sample holds one count of this clone. The V call is TRBV6-5, the J call TRBJ1-1, with D unclear. The CDR3 extends over 13 amino acids. Germline CDR1 and CDR2: MNHEY and SVGAGI. Trimming pared 5 bases from V and 7 bases from J, leaving 14 bases between. CDR3 residues: CASSRTPFGEAFF. CDR3 DNA sequence: TGTGCCAGCAGTCGAACACCCTTCGGTGAAGCTTTCTTT.

J is TRBJ2-7 and V is TRBV7-2; 14 nucleotides agree with TRBD2. Per germline, CDR1 SGHTA and CDR2 FQGNSA. V dropped 5 bases and J dropped 5; count of bases not matched to a gene: 5. The CDR3 loop spans 15 amino acids. The CDR3 DNA reads as TGTGCCAGCAGCAGGGGACTAGCGGGGGCGGACGAGCAGTACTTC. Its protein is CASSRGLAGADEQYF.

The chain couples TRBV19 to TRBJ1-2; 10 nucleotides agree with TRBD1. CDR3 size: 14 residues. CDR1 is LNHDA and CDR2 is SQIVND in the germline V gene (reference sequence). V gave up 8 bases and J gave up 8 bases; unmatched junction bases: 11. As DNA, the CDR3 is TGTGCCAGTGGACCCAGGACAGGGGGGGCGGGCTACACCTTC. Protein product: CASGPRTGGAGYTF.

This clone has only a few counts. The CDR3 sequence is CASSSPGELFF. Here the CDR3 DNA reads TGTGCCAGCAGCTCTCCCGGGGAGCTGTTTTTT. The V call is TRBV5-4, the J call TRBJ2-2; no reliable D call. V lost 3 bases, J lost 6 bases, and 3 bases lay in between. Per the germline V gene, CDR1 is SGHNT and CDR2 is YYREEE (reference sequence). CDR3 length: 11 amino acids.

The J gene is TRBJ2-3, the V gene TRBV19, with 9 bases fitting TRBD1. The V and J ends lost 7 bases and 0 bases, in that order; junction bases with no gene match: 11. The CDR3 loop spans 17 amino acids. Per germline, CDR1 LNHDA and CDR2 SQIVND (reference sequence). The CDR3 nucleotides read TGTGCCAGTACCCGAGTTCCGGGACAGGGAAGCACAGATACGCAGTATTTT. Translating gives CASTRVPGQGSTDTQYF.

The rearrangement links TRBV3-1 (or the pseudogene TRBV3-2) to TRBJ1-2, with TRBD1 identical over 12 bases. Germline CDR1 LGHDT, CDR2 YNNKEL (reference sequence). Trimming removed 4 bases from V and 6 bases from J; junction bases left unmatched: 9. The CDR3 sequence is 16 residues long. The CDR3 region is CASSPVGTGGINGYTF. DNA for the CDR3: TGTGCCAGCAGCCCAGTAGGGACAGGGGGCATCAATGGCTACACCTTC.

The chain has TRBV7-9 and TRBJ2-5; D perhaps matches TRBD1 (7 bases). V dropped 2 bases and J dropped 2 bases, with 12 bases sitting between them. Germline V gene lookup returns CDR1 SEHNR and CDR2 FQNEAQ (reference sequence). The CDR3 sequence is 15 residues long. The CDR3 DNA reads as TGTGCCAGCAGCTTAAGCGCGGGACAGCAAGAGACCCAGTACTTC. Translating gives CASSLSAGQQETQYF.

This chain uses TRBV2 with TRBJ2-7; D call uncertain. V lost 8 bases and J lost 2, with 16 bases in between. Per germline, CDR1 SNHLY and CDR2 FYNNEI. This CDR3 region has 14 residues. CDR3 DNA: TGTGCCAGCGTTACCGGGCCGGGCCCCTACGAGCAGTACTTC. Encoded protein: CASVTGPGPYEQYF.

This clone was seen just once. The chain combines TRBV25-1 with TRBJ2-5; 7 bases align to TRBD2. The CDR3 contains 17 residues. Germline V CDR1 and CDR2: MGHDK, SYGVNS. The trim removed 1 base at V and 2 bases at J, leaving 10 bases unmatched. CDR3 nucleotide sequence: TGTGCCAGCAGTGAATGGATAGGTAGCGGGTCTCAAGAGACCCAGTACTTC. It yields the protein CASSEWIGSGSQETQYF.

The chain employs TRBV11-3 and TRBJ1-1, with a weak D call TRBD1 (5 bases). Trimming removed 5 bases at V and 1 base at J, with 8 bases between. CDR1 SGHNT and CDR2 YENEEA come from the germline V gene. This CDR3 region has 13 residues. The CDR3 protein is CASSRTSNTEAFF. In DNA, the CDR3 is TGTGCCAGCAGCAGGACATCGAACACTGAAGCTTTCTTT.

J is TRBJ1-1 and V is TRBV5-1, with a tentative D call TRBD1 (6 bases). Germline lookup yields CDR1 SGHRS and CDR2 YFSETQ. Between the trimmed V and J ends, which lost 0 bases and 3 bases, there was a span of 6 bases. There are 13 residues in the CDR3. In DNA form, the CDR3 reads TGCGCCAGCAGCTTGGCAGGGGACACTGAAGCTTTCTTT. Its translation is CASSLAGDTEAFF. The entire variable domain, with the rest obtained from reference TRBV5-1 and TRBJ1-1, is as follows: KAGVTQTPRYLIKTRGQQVTLSCSPISGHRSVSWYQQTPGQGLQFLFEYFSETQRNKGNFPGRFSGRQFSNSRSEMNVSTLELGDSALYLCASSLAGDTEAFFGQGTRLTVV.

This clone has only one observation. V is TRBV11-2 and J is TRBJ1-3, with D uncertain. V was pared by 1 base and J by 8 bases, with 9 bases between. Germline values: CDR1 SGHAT, CDR2 FQNNGV. This CDR3 has 13 residues. The CDR3, as DNA: TGTGCCAGCAGCTTAGGGGGTCTGGACACCATATATTTT. Its protein is CASSLGGLDTIYF.

The chain combines TRBV12-5 with TRBJ2-1, with D tentatively TRBD1 or TRBD2 (5 bases each). The V gene lost 2 bases and the J gene lost 8 bases, with 13 bases spanning the gap. Germline assignment: CDR1 LGHNT and CDR2 FRNRAP. CDR3 length: 14 amino acids. This chain's CDR3 is CASGLPRDGHEQFF. In DNA, the CDR3 is TGTGCTAGTGGTTTGCCCCGGGACGGCCATGAGCAGTTCTTC.